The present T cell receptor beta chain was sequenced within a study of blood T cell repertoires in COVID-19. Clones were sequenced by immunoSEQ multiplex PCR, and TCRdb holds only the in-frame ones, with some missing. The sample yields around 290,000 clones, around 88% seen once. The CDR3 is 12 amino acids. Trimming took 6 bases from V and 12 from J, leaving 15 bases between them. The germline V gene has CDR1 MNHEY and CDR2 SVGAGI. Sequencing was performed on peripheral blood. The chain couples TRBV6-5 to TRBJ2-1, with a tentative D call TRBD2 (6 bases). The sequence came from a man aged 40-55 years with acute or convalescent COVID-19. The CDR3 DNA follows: TGTGCCAGCAGCGAGTCGGGGGAACGGCAGTTCTTC. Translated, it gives CASSESGERQFF.